This T cell receptor (beta chain) was retrieved from a study of blood T cell repertoires in COVID-19. The CDR3 is made up of 15 amino acids. Germline assignment: CDR1 MNHEY and CDR2 SVGAGI. Trimming removed 4 bases from V and 0 bases from J, with 10 bases in between. The protocol was immunoSEQ multiplex PCR, while the TCRdb copy is restricted to in-frame clones and leaves out a portion. This sample has 150,000 to 200,000 clones, with 75% to 90% found just once. Sequences were obtained from peripheral blood. V is TRBV6-5 and J is TRBJ1-3; tentatively, D is TRBD1 (5 bases). This TCR derives from a man aged 35-49 years with acute or convalescent COVID-19. CDR3 DNA: TGTGCCAGCAGTTCGACAGCGAGCTCTGGAAACACCATATATTTT. Its translation is CASSSTASSGNTIYF.